This TCR beta chain was obtained from a study of control samples from healthy donors and cancer patients. TCRdb's table, derived via immunoSEQ multiplex PCR, lists solely in-frame clones and lacks some. The data show about 14,000 clones, about 80% seen once. The CDR3 extends over 17 amino acids. The germline gives CDR1 MGHRA, CDR2 YSYEKL. Unmatched junction bases numbered 6, after V lost 0 bases and J lost 2 bases. The sequenced material came from formalin-fixed, paraffin-embedded tissue. The origin of this receptor is a female donor with lung cancer. V gene TRBV4-1 combines with J gene TRBJ2-3, with TRBD2 matching over 9 bases. CDR3 nucleotide sequence: TGCGCCAGCAGCCAAGATTTGAGCGGGGGGACCACAGATACGCAGTATTTT. Amino acid sequence: CASSQDLSGGTTDTQYF.